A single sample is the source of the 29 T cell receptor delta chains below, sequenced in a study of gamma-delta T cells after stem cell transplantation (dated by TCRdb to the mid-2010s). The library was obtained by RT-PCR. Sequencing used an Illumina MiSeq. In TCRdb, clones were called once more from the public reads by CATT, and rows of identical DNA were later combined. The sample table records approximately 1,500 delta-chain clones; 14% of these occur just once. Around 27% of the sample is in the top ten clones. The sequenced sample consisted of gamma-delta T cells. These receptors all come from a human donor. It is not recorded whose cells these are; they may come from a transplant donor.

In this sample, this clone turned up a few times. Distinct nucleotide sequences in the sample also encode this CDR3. CDR3 nucleotide sequence: TGTGCCTGTGACACGCTGGGGGATACTTGGGGCGATAAACTCATCTTT. It codes for CACDTLGDTWGDKLIF. The chain is built from TRDV2 and TRDJ1; 11 positions match TRDD3. With V trimmed by 1 base and J by 4 bases, 7 bases remained unmatched. The germline gives CDR1 GEAIGNYY, CDR2 EKD. The CDR3 spans 16 residues.

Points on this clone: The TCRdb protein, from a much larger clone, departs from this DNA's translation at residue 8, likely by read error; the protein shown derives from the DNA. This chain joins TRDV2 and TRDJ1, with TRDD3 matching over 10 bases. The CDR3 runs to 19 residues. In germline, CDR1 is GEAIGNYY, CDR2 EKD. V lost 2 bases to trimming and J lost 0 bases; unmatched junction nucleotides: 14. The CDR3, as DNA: TGTGCCTGTGACAACCTAGGCTCCACTGGGGGATTGTACACCGATAAACTCATCTTT. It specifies CACDNLGSTGGLYTDKLIF.

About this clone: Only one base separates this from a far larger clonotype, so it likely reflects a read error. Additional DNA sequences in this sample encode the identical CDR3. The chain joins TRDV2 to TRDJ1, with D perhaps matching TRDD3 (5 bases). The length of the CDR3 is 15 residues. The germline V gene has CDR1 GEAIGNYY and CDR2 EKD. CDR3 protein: CACDAMGTAVDKLIF. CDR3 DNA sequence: TGCGCCTGTGACGCGATGGGGACCGCTGTCGATAAACTCATCTTT.

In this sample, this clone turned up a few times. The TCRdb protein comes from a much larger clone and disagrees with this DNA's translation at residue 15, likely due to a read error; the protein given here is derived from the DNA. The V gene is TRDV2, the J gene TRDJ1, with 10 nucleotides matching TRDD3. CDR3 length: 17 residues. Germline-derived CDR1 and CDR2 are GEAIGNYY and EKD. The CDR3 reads CACDTVGGIRSGDKPIF. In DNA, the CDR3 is TGTGCCTGTGACACCGTCGGGGGGATACGCTCTGGCGATAAACCCATCTTT.

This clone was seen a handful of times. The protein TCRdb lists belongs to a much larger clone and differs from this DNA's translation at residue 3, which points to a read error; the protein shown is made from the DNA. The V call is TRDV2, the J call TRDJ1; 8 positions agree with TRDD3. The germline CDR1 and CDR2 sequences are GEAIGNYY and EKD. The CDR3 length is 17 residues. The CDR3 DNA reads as TGTGCCCGTGACACCTTGGGGGATGGGACGTACACCGATAAACTCATCTTT. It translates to CARDTLGDGTYTDKLIF.

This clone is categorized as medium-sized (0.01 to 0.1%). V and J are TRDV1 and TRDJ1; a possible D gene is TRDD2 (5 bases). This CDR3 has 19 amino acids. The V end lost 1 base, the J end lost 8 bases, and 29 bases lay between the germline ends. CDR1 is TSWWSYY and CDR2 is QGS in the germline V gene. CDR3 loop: CALGEPPMRLYGATKKLIF. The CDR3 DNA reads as TGTGCTCTTGGGGAACCTCCTATGAGGCTCTACGGGGCTACCAAGAAACTCATCTTT.

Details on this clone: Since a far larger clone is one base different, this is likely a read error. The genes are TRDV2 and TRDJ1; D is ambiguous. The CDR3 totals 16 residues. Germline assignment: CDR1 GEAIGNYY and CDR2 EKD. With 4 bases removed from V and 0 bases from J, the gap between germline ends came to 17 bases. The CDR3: CACDSVPKGDTDKLIF. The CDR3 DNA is TGTGCCTGTGATTCCGTCCCCAAAGGAGACACCGATAAACTCATCTTT.

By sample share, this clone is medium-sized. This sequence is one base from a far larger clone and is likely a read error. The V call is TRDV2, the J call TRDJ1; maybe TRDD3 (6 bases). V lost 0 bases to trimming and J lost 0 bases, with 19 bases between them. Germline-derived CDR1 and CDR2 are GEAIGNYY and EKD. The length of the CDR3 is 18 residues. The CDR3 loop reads CACDTARDKRMYTDKLIF. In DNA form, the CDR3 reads TGTGCCTGTGACACCGCCCGGGATAAGAGGATGTACACCGATAAACTCATCTTT.

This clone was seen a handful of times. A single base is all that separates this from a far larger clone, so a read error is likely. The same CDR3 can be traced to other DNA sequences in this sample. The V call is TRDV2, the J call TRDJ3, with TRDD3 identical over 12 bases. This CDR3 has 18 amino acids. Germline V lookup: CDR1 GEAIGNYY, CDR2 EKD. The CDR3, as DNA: TGTGCTTGTGACGTCCTGGGGGATACGGCCTGGGACACCCGACAGATGTTTTTC. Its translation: CACDVLGDTAWDTRQMFF.

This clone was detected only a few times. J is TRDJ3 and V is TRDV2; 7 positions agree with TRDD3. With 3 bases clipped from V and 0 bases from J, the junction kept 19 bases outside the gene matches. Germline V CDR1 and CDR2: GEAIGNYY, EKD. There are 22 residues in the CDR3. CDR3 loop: CACDPRPTVLGFTSWDTRQMFF. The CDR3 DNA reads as TGTGCCTGTGACCCGCGACCCACTGTACTGGGGTTTACCTCCTGGGACACCCGACAGATGTTTTTC.

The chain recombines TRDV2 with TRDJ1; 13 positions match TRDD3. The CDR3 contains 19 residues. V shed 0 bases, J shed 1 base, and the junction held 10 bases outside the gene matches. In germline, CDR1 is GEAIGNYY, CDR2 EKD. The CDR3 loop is CACDTLRTGGYAPTDKLIF. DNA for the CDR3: TGTGCCTGTGACACCTTACGTACTGGGGGATACGCTCCCACCGATAAACTCATCTTT.

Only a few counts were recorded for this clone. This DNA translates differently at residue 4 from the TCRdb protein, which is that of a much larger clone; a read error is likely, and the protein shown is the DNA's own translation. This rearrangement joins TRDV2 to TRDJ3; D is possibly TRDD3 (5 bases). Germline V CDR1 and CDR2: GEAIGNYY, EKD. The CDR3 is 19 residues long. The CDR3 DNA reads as TGTGCCTGTGGCACCGCCGGATATAGGAGCTCCTGGGACACCCGACAGATGTTTTTC. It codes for CACGTAGYRSSWDTRQMFF.

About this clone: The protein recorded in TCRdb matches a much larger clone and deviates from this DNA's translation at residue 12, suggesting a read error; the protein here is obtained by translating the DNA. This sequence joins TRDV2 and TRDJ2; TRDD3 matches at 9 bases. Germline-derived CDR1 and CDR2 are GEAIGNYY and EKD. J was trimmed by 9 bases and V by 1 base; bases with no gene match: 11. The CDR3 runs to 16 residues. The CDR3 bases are TGTGCCTGTGACACTATACTGGGGGACCAGACGTCACAACTCTTCTTT. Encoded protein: CACDTILGDQTSQLFF.

CDR3 residues: CACDTVLLGDTTDKLIF. In DNA, the CDR3 is TGTGCCTGTGACACCGTGCTTCTGGGGGATACAACCGATAAACTCATCTTT. This chain links TRDV2 with TRDJ1; the match to TRDD3 covers 11 bases. Trimming cost V 0 bases and J 2 bases; bases outside gene matches: 7. This CDR3 comprises 17 residues. Germline values: CDR1 GEAIGNYY, CDR2 EKD.

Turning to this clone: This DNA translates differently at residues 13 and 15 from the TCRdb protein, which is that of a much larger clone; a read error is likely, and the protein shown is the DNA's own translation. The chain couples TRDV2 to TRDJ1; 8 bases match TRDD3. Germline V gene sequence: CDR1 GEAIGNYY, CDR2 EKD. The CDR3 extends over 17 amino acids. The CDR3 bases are TGTGCCTGTGACACCTTGGGGGATGGGACGTACACCAATAAACCCATCTTT. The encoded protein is CACDTLGDGTYTNKPIF.

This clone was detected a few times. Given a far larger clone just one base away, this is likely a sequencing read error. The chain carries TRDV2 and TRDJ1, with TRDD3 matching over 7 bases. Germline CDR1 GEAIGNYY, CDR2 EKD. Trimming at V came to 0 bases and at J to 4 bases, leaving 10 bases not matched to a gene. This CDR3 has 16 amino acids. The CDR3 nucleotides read TGTGCCTGTGACACCGTGCTGGGGGGACGGAACGATAAACTCATCTTT. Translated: CACDTVLGGRNDKLIF.

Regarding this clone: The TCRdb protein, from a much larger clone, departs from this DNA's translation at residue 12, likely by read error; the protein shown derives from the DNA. The CDR3 DNA sequence: TGTGCCTGTGACGGGGTCGTACTGGGGGATACCCCGTACACCGATAAACTCATCTTT. It codes for CACDGVVLGDTPYTDKLIF. V and J are TRDV2 and TRDJ1, with TRDD3 matching 12 bases. Germline CDR1 reads GEAIGNYY; CDR2 reads EKD. CDR3 length: 19 residues. With V trimmed by 3 bases and J by 0 bases, 13 bases remained unmatched.

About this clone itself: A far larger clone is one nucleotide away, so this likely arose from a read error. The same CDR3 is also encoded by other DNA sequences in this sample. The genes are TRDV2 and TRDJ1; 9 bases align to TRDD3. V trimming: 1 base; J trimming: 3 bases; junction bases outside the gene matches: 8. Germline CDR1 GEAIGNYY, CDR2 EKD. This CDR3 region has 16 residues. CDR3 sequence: CACDTVWGIGPDKLIF. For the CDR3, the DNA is TGTGCCTGTGACACAGTTTGGGGGATAGGACCCGATAAACTCATCTTT.

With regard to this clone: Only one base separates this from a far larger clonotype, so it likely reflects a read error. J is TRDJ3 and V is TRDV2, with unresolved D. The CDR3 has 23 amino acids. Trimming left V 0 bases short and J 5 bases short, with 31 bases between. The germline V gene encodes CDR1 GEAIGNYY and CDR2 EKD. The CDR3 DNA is TGTGCCTGTGACACCGTCCGACGGTCCGCTGGAGTCGGGTATTTCCGGGACACCCGACAGATGTTTTTC. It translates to CACDTVRRSAGVGYFRDTRQMFF.

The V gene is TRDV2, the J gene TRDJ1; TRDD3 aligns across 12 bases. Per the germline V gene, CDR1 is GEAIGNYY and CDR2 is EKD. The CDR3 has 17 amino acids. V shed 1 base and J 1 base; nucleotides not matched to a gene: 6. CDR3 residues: CACDTVLGDTITDKLIF. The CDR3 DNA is TGTGCCTGTGACACAGTACTGGGGGATACTATCACCGATAAACTCATCTTT.

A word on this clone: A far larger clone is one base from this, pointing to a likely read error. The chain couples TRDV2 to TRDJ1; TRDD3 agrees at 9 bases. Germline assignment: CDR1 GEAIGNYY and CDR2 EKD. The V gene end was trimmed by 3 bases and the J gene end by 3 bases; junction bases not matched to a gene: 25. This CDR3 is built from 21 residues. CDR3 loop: CACDPILPNPTGGLYADKLIF. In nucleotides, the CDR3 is TGTGCCTGTGACCCGATCCTACCGAACCCTACTGGGGGACTGTACGCCGATAAACTCATCTTT.

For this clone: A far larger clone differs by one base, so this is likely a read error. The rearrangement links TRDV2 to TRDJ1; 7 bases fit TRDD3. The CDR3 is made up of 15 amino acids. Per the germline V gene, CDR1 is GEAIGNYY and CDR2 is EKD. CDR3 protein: CACDTLGENTDKPIF. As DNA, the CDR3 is TGTGCCTGTGACACCTTGGGGGAAAACACCGATAAACCCATCTTT.

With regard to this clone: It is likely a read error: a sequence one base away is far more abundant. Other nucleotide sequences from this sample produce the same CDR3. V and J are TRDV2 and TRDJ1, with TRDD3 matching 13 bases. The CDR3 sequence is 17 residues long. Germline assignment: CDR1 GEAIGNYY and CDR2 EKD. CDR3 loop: CACDTVLGDTGTDKLIF. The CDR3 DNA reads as TGTGCGTGTGACACAGTACTGGGGGATACGGGGACCGATAAACTCATCTTT.

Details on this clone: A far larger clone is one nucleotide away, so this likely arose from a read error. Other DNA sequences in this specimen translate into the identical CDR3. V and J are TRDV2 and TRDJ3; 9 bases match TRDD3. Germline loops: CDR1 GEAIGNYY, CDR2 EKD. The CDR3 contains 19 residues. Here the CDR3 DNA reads TGCGCCTGTGACACCCTCTCGGGGGATACACTCTGGGACACCCGACAGATGTTTTTC. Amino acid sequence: CACDTLSGDTLWDTRQMFF.

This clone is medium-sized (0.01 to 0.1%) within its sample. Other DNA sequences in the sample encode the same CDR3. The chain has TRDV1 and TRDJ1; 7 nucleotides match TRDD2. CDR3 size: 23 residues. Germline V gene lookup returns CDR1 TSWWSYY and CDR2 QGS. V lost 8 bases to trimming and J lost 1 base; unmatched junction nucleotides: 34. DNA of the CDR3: TGTGCTCTTTGGCGATCTTATCCGTTCCTACTAGTGGATAAGGCGGCGATCACCGATAAACTCATCTTT. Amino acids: CALWRSYPFLLVDKAAITDKLIF.

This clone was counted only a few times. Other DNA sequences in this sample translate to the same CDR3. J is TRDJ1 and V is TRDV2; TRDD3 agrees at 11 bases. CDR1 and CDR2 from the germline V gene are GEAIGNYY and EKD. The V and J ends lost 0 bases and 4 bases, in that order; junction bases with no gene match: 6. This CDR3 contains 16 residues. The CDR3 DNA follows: TGTGCCTGTGACACCCTGGGGGATACTTGGGGCGATAAACTCATCTTT. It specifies CACDTLGDTWGDKLIF.

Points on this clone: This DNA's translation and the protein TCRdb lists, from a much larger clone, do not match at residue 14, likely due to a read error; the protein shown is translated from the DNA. The CDR3 coding sequence is TGTGCCCTGTACTTCCCTCCCGAGGTTGGGGGCTTTTCCCACACCGATAAACTCATCTTT. The encoded protein is CALYFPPEVGGFSHTDKLIF. The J gene is TRDJ1, the V gene TRDV3; weak D call: TRDD3 (6 bases). Between the trimmed V and J ends, which lost 5 bases and 0 bases, there was a span of 34 bases. Germline-derived CDR1 and CDR2 are TVYSNPD and GDNSRS (reference sequence). The CDR3 totals 20 residues.

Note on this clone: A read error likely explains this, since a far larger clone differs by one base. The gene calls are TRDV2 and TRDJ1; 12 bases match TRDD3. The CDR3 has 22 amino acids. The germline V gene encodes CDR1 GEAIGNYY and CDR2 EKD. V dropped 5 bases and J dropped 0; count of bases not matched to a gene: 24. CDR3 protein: CACGYVSPLSLGDTRDTDKLIF. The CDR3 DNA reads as TGTGCCTGTGGCTATGTATCCCCCTTGAGTCTGGGGGATACGCGGGACACCGATAAACTCATCTTT.

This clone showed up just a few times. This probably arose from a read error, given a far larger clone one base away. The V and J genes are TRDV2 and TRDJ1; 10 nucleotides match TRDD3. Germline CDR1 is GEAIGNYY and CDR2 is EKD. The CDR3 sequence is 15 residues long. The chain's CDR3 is CACDTVGGYPDKPIF. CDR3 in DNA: TGTGCCTGTGACACCGTTGGGGGATACCCCGATAAACCCATCTTT.